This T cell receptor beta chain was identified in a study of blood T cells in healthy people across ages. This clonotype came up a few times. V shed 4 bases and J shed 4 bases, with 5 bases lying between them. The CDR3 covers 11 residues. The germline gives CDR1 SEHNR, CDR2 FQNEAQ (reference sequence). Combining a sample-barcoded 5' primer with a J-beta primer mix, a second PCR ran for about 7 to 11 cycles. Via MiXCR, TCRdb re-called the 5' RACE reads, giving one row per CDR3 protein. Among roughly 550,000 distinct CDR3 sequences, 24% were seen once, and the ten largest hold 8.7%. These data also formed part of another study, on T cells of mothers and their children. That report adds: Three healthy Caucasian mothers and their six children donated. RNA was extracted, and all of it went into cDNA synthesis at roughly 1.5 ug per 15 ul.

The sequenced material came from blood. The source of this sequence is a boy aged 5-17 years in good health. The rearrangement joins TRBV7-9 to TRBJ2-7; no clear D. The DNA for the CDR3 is TGTGCCAGCAGCTCGCAGTACGAGCAGTACTTC. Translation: CASSSQYEQYF.